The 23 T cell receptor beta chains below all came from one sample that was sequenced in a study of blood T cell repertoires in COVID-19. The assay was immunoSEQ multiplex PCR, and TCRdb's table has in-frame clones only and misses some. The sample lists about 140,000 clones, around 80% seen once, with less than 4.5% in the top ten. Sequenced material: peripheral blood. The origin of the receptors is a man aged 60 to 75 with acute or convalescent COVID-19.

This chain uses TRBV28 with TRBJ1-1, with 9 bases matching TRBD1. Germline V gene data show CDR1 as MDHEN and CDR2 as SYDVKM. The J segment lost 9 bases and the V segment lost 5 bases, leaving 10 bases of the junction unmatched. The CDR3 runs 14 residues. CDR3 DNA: TGTGCCAGCAGTCAACAGGGGGCTCGTGAAAAAGCTTTCTTT. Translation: CASSQQGAREKAFF.

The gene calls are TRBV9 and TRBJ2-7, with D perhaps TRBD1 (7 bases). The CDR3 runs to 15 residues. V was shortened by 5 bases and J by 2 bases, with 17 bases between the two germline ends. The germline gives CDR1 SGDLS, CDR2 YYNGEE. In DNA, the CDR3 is TGTGCCAGCAGTTCGGAGCAGGGGGGCACCTACGAGCAGTACTTC. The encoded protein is CASSSEQGGTYEQYF.

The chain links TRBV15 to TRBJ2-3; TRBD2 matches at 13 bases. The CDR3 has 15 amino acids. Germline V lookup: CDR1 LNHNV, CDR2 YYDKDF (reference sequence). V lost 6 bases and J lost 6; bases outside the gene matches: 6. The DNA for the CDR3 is TGTGCCACCAGTAGTACTAGCGGGAGGGCCGATACGCAGTATTTT. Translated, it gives CATSSTSGRADTQYF. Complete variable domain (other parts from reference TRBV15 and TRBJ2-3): DAMVIQNPRYQVTQFGKPVTLSCSQTLNHNVMYWYQQKSSQAPKLLFHYYDKDFNNEADTPDNFQSRRPNTSFCFLDIRSPGLGDTAMYLCATSSTSGRADTQYFGPGTRLTVL.

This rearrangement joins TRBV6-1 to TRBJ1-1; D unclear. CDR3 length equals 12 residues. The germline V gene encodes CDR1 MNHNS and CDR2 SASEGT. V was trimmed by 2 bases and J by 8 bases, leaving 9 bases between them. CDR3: CASSEQQIEAFF. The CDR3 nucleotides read TGTGCCAGCAGTGAACAACAGATAGAAGCTTTCTTT.

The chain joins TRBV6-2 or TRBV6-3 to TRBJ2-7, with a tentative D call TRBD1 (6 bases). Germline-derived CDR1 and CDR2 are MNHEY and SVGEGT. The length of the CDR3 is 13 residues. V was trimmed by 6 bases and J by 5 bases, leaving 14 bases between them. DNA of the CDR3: TGTGCCAGCAGCCGGACAGTATCAAACGAGCAGTACTTC. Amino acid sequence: CASSRTVSNEQYF.

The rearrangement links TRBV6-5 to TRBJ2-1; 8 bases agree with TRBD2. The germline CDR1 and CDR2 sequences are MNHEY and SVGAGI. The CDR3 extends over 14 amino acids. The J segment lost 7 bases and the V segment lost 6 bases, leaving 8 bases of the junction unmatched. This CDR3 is CASSPGGAGNEQFF. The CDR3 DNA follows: TGTGCCAGCAGCCCCGGGGGGGCGGGGAATGAGCAGTTCTTC.

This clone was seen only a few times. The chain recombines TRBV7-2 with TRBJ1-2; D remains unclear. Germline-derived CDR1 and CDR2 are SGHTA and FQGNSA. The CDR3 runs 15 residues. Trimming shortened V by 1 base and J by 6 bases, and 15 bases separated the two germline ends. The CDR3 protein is CASSLVLRDSHGYTF. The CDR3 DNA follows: TGTGCCAGCAGCTTAGTTTTGCGCGACTCCCATGGCTACACCTTC.

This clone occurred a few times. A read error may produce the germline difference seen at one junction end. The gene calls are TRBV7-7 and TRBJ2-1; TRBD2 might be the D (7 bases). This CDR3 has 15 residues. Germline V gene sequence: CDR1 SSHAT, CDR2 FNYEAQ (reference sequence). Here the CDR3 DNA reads TGTGCTAGCAGCTTAGAAGGGGGGGACTACAATGAGCAGTTCTTC. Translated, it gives CASSLEGGDYNEQFF.

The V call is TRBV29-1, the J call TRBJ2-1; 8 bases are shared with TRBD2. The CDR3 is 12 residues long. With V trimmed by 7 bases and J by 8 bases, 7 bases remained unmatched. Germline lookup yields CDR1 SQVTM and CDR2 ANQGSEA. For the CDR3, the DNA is TGCAGCGCCGCGGGGGGATATGATGAGCAGTTCTTC. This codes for CSAAGGYDEQFF.

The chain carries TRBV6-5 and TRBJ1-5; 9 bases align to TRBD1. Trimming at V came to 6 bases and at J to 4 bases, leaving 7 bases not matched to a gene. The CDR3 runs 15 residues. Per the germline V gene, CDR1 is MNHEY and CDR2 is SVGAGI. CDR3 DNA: TGTGCCAGCAGCCCCGGGACAGGGATGAATCAGCCCCAGCATTTT. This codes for CASSPGTGMNQPQHF.

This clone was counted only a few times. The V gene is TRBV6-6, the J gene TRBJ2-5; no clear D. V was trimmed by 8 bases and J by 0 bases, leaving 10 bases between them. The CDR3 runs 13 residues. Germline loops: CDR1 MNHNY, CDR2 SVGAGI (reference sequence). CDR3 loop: CASAQNYQETQYF. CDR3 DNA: TGTGCCAGCGCACAGAACTACCAAGAGACCCAGTACTTC.

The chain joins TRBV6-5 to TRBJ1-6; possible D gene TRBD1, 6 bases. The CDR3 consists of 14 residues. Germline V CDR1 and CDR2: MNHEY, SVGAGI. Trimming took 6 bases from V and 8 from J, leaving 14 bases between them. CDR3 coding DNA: TGTGCCAGCAGCGACACAGGGAGGGATTCACCCCTCCACTTT. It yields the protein CASSDTGRDSPLHF.

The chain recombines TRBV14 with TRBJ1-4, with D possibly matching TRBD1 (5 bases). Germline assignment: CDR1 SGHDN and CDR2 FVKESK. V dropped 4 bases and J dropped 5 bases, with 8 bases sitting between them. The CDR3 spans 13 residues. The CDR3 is CASSRGLNEKLFF. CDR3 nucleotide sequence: TGTGCCAGCAGCCGGGGCCTGAATGAAAAACTGTTTTTT.

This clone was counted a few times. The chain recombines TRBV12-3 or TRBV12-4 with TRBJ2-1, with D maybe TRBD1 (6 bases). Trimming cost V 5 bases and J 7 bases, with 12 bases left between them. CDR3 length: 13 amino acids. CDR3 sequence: CASSTDSSNEQFF. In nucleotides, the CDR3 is TGTGCCAGCAGTACGGACAGTTCGAATGAGCAGTTCTTC.

The CDR3 reads CASSGDRVDTEAFF. CDR3 coding DNA: TGTGCCAGCAGTGGGGACAGGGTGGACACTGAAGCTTTCTTT. This chain joins TRBV28 and TRBJ1-1; 9 nucleotides match TRBD1. In germline, CDR1 is MDHEN, CDR2 SYDVKM. The CDR3 is made up of 14 amino acids. The V segment lost 5 bases and the J segment 3 bases; nucleotides outside the gene matches: 4.

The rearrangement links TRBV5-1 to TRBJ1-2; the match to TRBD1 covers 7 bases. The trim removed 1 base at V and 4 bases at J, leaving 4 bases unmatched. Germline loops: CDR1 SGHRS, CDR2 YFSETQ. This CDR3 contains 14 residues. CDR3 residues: CASSLNRGSYGYTF. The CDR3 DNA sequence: TGCGCCAGCAGCTTGAACAGGGGAAGCTATGGCTACACCTTC.

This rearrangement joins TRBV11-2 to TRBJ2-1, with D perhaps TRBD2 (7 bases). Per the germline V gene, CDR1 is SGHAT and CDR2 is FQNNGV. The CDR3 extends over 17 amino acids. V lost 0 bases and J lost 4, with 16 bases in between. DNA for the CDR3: TGTGCCAGCAGCTTAGATCGGGGGGCTGTAAGGTACAATGAGCAGTTCTTC. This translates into CASSLDRGAVRYNEQFF.

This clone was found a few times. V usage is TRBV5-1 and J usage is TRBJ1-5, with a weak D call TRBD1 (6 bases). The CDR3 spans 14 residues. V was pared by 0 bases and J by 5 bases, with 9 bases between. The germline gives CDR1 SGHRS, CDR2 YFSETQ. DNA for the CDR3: TGCGCCAGCAGCTTGGGGGACATAGATCAGCCCCAGCATTTT. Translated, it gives CASSLGDIDQPQHF.

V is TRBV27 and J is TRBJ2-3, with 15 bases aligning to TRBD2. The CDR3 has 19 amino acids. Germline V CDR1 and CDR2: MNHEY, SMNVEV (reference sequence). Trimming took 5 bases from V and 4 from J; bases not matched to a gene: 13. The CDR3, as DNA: TGTGCCAGCAGTAAAAACCCCTGGACTAGCGGGAGGGCCTCAGATACGCAGTATTTT. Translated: CASSKNPWTSGRASDTQYF.

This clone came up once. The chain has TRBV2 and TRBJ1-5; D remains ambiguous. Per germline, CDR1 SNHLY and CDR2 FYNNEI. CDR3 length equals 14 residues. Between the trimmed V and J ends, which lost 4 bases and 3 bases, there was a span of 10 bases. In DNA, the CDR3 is TGTGCCAGCAGTGGGGCACTCGACAATCAGCCCCAGCATTTT. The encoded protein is CASSGALDNQPQHF.

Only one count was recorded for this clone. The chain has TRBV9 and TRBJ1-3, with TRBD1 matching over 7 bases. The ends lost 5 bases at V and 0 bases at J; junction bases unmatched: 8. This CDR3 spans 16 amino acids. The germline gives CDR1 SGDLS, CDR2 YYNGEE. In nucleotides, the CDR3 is TGTGCCAGCAGGCCAGGGGGTCAGAGCTCTGGAAACACCATATATTTT. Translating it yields CASRPGGQSSGNTIYF.

In DNA form, the CDR3 reads TGTGCCAGCAGCCAATCAAGACCGACAGGGACCGGTCAGCCCCAGCATTTT. It translates to CASSQSRPTGTGQPQHF. The chain links TRBV3-1 (or the pseudogene TRBV3-2) to TRBJ1-5; 7 bases fit TRBD1. Germline CDR1 reads LGHDT; CDR2 reads YNNKEL (reference sequence). This CDR3 has 17 amino acids. The trim removed 2 bases at V and 6 bases at J, leaving 13 bases unmatched.

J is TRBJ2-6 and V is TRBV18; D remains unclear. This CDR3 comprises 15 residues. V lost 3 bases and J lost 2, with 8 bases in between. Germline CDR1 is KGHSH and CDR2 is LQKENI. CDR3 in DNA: TGTGCCAGCTCACCTTCGCAGGCTGGGGCCAACGTCCTGACTTTC. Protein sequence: CASSPSQAGANVLTF.